The rows below give T cell receptor beta chains drawn from one sample of a study of cytomegalovirus exposure and HLA in healthy donors. Some clones are missing from TCRdb's copy, which holds only in-frame ones; the method was immunoSEQ multiplex PCR. The top ten clones hold about 1.8% of a sample with over 100,000 clones, over 60% of them seen once. Sequences were obtained from PBMCs. Source of these receptors: a female donor in good health and CMV-seropositive. CDR3s include the opening cysteine and the closing phenylalanine or tryptophan. Each record gives: clone size, V gene, D gene, J gene, CDR3 length, CDR3 protein, CDR3 DNA. D genes are given only for firm matches. Clone size appears in some rows only: once, few, many, or a class for an expanded clone.

>.|TRBV19|TRBD1|TRBJ1-5|15
CASRVGDRGNQPQHF
TGTGCCAGTCGGGTGGGGGACAGGGGCAATCAGCCCCAGCATTTT
>.|TRBV6-4|.|TRBJ2-2|13
CASSESGPGELFF
TGTGCCAGCAGTGAATCGGGTCCCGGGGAGCTGTTTTTT
>once|TRBV6-1|TRBD1|TRBJ2-7|14
CASKEAARQGVQYF
TGTGCCAGCAAGGAAGCGGCCAGACAGGGCGTGCAGTACTTC
>.|TRBV4-1|TRBD2|TRBJ2-3|16
CASRQGTSGMGDTQYF
TGCGCCAGCAGACAGGGGACTAGCGGGATGGGAGATACGCAGTATTTT
>.|TRBV5-4|.|TRBJ2-1|14
CASSTSGTYNEQFF
TGTGCCAGCAGCACGTCGGGAACCTACAATGAGCAGTTCTTC
>.|TRBV2|TRBD1|TRBJ1-5|15
CASSQGQGQNQPQHF
TGTGCCAGCAGTCAAGGACAGGGACAGAATCAGCCCCAGCATTTT
>few|TRBV10-3|TRBD1|TRBJ1-2|13
CAISESDRDDYTF
TGTGCCATCAGTGAGTCTGACAGGGACGACTACACCTTC
>.|TRBV11-2|TRBD1|TRBJ1-2|16
CASSQGQPLTNYGYTF
TGTGCCAGCAGCCAGGGACAGCCACTCACTAACTATGGCTACACCTTC
>.|TRBV5-4|.|TRBJ1-6|13
CASSSLSGSPLHF
TGTGCCAGCAGCTCCCTTAGCGGTTCACCCCTCCACTTT
>.|TRBV5-4|.|TRBJ1-5|15
CASSPGRGENQPQHF
TGTGCCAGCAGCCCCGGGAGGGGGGAAAATCAGCCCCAGCATTTT
>.|TRBV5-4|.|TRBJ2-1|15
CASSSLAEGVGEQFF
TGTGCCAGCAGCTCTTTGGCTGAAGGAGTCGGTGAGCAGTTCTTC
>.|TRBV2|TRBD2|TRBJ2-5|15
CASSGSAGVYETQYF
TGTGCCAGCAGTGGTTCGGCGGGAGTGTATGAGACCCAGTACTTC
>.|TRBV5-1|.|TRBJ2-3|13
CASSLLGQDTQYF
TGCGCCAGCAGCTTGTTGGGGCAGGATACGCAGTATTTT
>.|TRBV18|TRBD1|TRBJ1-1|15
CASSPGQGANTEAFF
TGTGCCAGCTCACCGGGACAGGGGGCGAACACTGAAGCTTTCTTT
>once|TRBV15|.|TRBJ1-1|13
CATKWGGNTEAFF
TGTGCCACCAAGTGGGGGGGGAACACTGAAGCTTTCTTT
>.|TRBV7-9|TRBD1|TRBJ1-1|14
CASSSTGTATEAFF
TGTGCCAGCAGCTCGACCGGGACAGCCACTGAAGCTTTCTTT
>once|TRBV5-1|.|TRBJ2-3|14
CASSSDLAWDTQYF
TGCGCCAGCAGCTCGGATCTAGCGTGGGATACGCAGTATTTT
>.|TRBV4-2|TRBD1|TRBJ2-2|16
CASSQASGQGTGELFF
TGTGCCAGCAGCCAAGCGTCGGGACAGGGGACCGGGGAGCTGTTTTTT
>.|TRBV10-2|TRBD2|TRBJ2-3|15
CASRRLAGFTDTQYF
TGCGCCAGCAGGAGACTAGCGGGATTTACAGATACGCAGTATTTT
>.|TRBV19|TRBD2|TRBJ2-1|14
CASTTLAGYSEQFF
TGTGCCAGTACTACCCTAGCGGGGTACAGTGAGCAGTTCTTC
>.|TRBV15|TRBD1|TRBJ1-2|15
CATSDRDRVNYGYTF
TGTGCCACCAGCGACCGGGACAGAGTTAACTATGGCTACACCTTC
>.|TRBV6-5|.|TRBJ2-5|13
CASSYSGHATQYF
TGTGCCAGCAGTTACTCGGGACACGCGACCCAGTACTTC
>.|TRBV7-9|.|TRBJ1-1|17
CASSPFGQGRGYTEAFF
TGTGCCAGCAGCCCCTTTGGTCAAGGAAGAGGGTACACTGAAGCTTTCTTT
>.|TRBV27|TRBD1|TRBJ2-2|15
CASRPQGAATGELFF
TGTGCCAGCAGACCGCAGGGGGCGGCGACCGGGGAGCTGTTTTTT
>.|TRBV6-5|.|TRBJ1-1|14
CAASTEQRNTEAFF
TGTGCCGCCAGCACGGAACAGAGGAACACTGAAGCTTTCTTT
>.|TRBV7-9|.|TRBJ2-1|17
CASSPPVRGNSYNEQFF
TGTGCCAGCAGCCCTCCAGTACGCGGGAACTCCTACAATGAGCAGTTCTTC
>few|TRBV7-9|TRBD1|TRBJ2-1|15
CASSIRDRVADEQFF
TGTGCCAGCAGCATCCGGGACAGGGTTGCGGATGAGCAGTTCTTC
>.|TRBV27|TRBD1|TRBJ1-2|14
CASSLSITGAGYTF
TGTGCCAGCAGTTTATCAATTACAGGGGCTGGCTACACCTTC
>once|TRBV5-1|TRBD1|TRBJ2-2|16
CASSLTPGQGAGELFF
TGCGCCAGCAGCCTGACCCCGGGACAGGGAGCCGGGGAGCTGTTTTTT
>.|TRBV28|.|TRBJ1-5|20
CASSLGRGLTNLGGNQPQHF
TGTGCCAGCAGTTTGGGGAGGGGTCTAACTAACCTAGGCGGCAATCAGCCCCAGCATTTT
>.|TRBV2|TRBD1|TRBJ2-7|15
CASSRNRGRAYEQYF
TGTGCCAGCAGTCGCAACAGGGGGCGGGCATACGAGCAGTACTTC
>.|TRBV5-1|TRBD1|TRBJ2-1|13
CASSPDRANEQFF
TGCGCCAGCAGCCCGGACAGGGCAAATGAGCAGTTCTTC
>.|TRBV7-6|.|TRBJ2-5|14
CASSFDTSQETQYF
TGTGCCAGCAGTTTCGACACGAGCCAAGAGACCCAGTACTTC
>.|TRBV5-1|.|TRBJ2-1|15
CASSFQGAAYNEQFF
TGCGCCAGCAGCTTTCAGGGTGCTGCGTACAATGAGCAGTTCTTC
>.|TRBV4-1|.|TRBJ2-1|16
CASSQDLARISGEQFF
TGCGCCAGCAGCCAAGATTTGGCCAGAATCTCAGGTGAGCAGTTCTTC
>.|TRBV7-6|TRBD2|TRBJ2-2|18
CASSLREGPFANTGELFF
TGTGCCAGCAGCTTACGGGAGGGGCCGTTCGCGAACACCGGGGAGCTGTTTTTT
>.|TRBV25-1|.|TRBJ2-5|12
CASSPPQETQYF
TGTGCCAGCAGCCCCCCTCAAGAGACCCAGTACTTC
>.|TRBV5-1|TRBD1|TRBJ1-6|16
CASKGPGQRNNSPLHF
TGCGCCAGCAAGGGCCCGGGACAGAGGAATAATTCACCCCTCCACTTT
>.|TRBV7-9|TRBD2|TRBJ2-1|16
CASSRSKTSAYNEQFF
TGTGCCAGCAGCCGTTCGAAGACTAGCGCGTACAATGAGCAGTTCTTC
>once|TRBV5-6|.|TRBJ2-7|12
CASTRGSYEQYF
TGTGCCAGCACCAGGGGTTCCTACGAGCAGTACTTC
>.|TRBV2|TRBD1|TRBJ1-2|14
CASSGGTGAYGYTF
TGTGCCAGCAGTGGGGGGACAGGGGCCTATGGCTACACCTTC
>.|TRBV19|.|TRBJ2-7|15
CASSIEPRGSYEQYF
TGTGCCAGTAGTATCGAACCGCGAGGGAGCTACGAGCAGTACTTC
>once|TRBV4-1|TRBD1|TRBJ1-4|16
CASSQGGTARTEKLFF
TGCGCCAGCAGCCAAGGAGGGACAGCGAGGACTGAAAAACTGTTTTTT
>.|TRBV11-2|.|TRBJ1-1|13
CASSSLLNTEAFF
TGTGCCAGCAGCTCCCTCTTGAACACTGAAGCTTTCTTT
>.|TRBV23-1|.|TRBJ1-2|13
CASSQWPNYGYTF
TGCGCCAGCAGTCAATGGCCTAACTATGGCTACACCTTC
>.|TRBV21-1|.|TRBJ1-2|14
CASSLGQGNYGYTF
TGTGCCAGCAGCCTCGGACAGGGGAACTATGGCTACACCTTC